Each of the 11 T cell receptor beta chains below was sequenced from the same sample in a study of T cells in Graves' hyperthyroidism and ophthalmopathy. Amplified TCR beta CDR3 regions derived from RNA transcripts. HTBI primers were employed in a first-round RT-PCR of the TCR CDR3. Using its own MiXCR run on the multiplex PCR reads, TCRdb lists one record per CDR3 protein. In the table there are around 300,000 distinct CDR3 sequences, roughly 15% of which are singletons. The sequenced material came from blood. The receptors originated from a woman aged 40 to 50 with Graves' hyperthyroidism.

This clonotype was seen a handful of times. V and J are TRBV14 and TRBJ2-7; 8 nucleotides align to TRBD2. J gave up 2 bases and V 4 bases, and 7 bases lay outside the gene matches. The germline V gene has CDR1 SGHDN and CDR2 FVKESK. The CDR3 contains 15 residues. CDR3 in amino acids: CASSPSGSPPYEQYF. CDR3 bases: TGTGCCAGCAGCCCCAGCGGGAGTCCTCCCTACGAGCAGTACTTC.

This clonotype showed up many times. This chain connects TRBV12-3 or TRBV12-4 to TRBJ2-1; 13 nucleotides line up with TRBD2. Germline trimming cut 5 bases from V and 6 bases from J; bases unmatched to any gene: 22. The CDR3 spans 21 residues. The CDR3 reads CASSPNPPGLAGISISNEQFF. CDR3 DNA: TGTGCCAGCAGTCCGAATCCCCCGGGACTAGCGGGAATCTCAATTAGCAATGAGCAGTTCTTC.

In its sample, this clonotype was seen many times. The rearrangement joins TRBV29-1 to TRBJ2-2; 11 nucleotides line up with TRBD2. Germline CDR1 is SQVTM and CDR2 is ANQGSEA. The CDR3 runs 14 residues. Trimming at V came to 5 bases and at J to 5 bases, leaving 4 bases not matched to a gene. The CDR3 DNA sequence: TGCAGCGTTAGACTAGCGGGGCGTACCGGGGAGCTGTTTTTT. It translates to CSVRLAGRTGELFF.

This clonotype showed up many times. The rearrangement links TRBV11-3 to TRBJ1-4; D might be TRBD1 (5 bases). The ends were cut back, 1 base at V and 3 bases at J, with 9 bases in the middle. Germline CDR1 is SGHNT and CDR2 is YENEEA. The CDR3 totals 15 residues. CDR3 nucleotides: TGTGCCAGCAGCTTAGGGGGGTCGGCTAATGAAAAACTGTTTTTT. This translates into CASSLGGSANEKLFF.

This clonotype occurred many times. CDR3 nucleotides: TGTGCTAGTGGGACCCGTCCGACAGGGGTGAACACTGAAGCTTTCTTT. Translated, it gives CASGTRPTGVNTEAFF. This chain uses TRBV12-5 with TRBJ1-1; 8 bases map to TRBD1. This CDR3 region has 16 residues. Germline V lookup: CDR1 LGHNT, CDR2 FRNRAP. Unmatched junction bases numbered 9, after V lost 6 bases and J lost 0 bases.

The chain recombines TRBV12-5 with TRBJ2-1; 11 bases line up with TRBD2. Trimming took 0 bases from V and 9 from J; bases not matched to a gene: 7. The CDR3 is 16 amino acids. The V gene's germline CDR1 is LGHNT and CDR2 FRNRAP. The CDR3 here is CASGLVIAGGRSEQFF. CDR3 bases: TGTGCTAGTGGTTTGGTTATAGCGGGAGGGCGTAGTGAGCAGTTCTTC.

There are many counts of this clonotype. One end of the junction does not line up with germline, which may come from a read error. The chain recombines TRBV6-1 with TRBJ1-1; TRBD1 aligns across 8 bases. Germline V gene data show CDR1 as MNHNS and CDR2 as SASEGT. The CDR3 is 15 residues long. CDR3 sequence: CASREDRGKGTEAFF. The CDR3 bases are TGTGCCAGCAGAGAAGACAGGGGCAAGGGGACTGAAGCTTTCTTT.

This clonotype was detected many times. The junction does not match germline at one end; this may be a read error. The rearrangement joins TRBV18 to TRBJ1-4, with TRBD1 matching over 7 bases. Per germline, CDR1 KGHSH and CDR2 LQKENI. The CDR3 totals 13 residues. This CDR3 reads CATSGGLNEKLFF. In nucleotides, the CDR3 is TGTGCCACCTCAGGGGGGCTAAATGAAAAACTGTTTTTT.

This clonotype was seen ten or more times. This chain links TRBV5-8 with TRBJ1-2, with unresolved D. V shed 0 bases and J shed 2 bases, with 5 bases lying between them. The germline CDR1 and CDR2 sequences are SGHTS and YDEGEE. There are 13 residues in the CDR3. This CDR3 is CASSLAMNYGYTF. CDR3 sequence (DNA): TGTGCCAGCAGCTTGGCGATGAACTATGGCTACACCTTC.

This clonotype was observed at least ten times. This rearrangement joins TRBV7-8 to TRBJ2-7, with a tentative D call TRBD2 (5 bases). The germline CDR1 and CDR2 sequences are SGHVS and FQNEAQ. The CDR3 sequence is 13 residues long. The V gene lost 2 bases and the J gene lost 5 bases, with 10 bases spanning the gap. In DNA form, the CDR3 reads TGTGCCAGCAGCTTACTAATCGGGGACGAGCAGTACTTC. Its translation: CASSLLIGDEQYF.

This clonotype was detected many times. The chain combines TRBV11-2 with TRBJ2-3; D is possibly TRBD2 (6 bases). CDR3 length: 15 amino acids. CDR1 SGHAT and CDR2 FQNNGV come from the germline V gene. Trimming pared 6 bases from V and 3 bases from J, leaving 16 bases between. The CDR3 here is CASRAPGLKTDTQYF. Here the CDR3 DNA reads TGTGCCAGCAGGGCTCCGGGACTCAAGACAGATACGCAGTATTTT.